What follows are 30 T cell receptor beta chains derived from one specimen sequenced in a study of T-cell memory formation after mild COVID-19. TCRdb itself ran the 5' RACE reads through MiXCR, one entry per CDR3 protein. The table shows roughly 200,000 distinct CDR3 sequences, with more than 8% occurring only once. Sequenced material: PBMCs or a T cell subset sorted from them (not recorded which). The receptor source for this set is a man younger than 35 who had mild COVID-19 (a few samples of this study predate the infection). Cell type and time point are not known.

This clonotype has more than one count but fewer than ten. The chain recombines TRBV20-1 with TRBJ1-4; 7 bases agree with TRBD1. This CDR3 is 14 amino acids long. The trim removed 0 bases at V and 8 bases at J, leaving 6 bases unmatched. Germline V gene sequence: CDR1 DFQATT, CDR2 SNEGSKA (reference sequence). CDR3 in amino acids: CSARDRRGLEKLFF. For the CDR3, the DNA is TGCAGTGCTAGAGATCGGAGGGGGCTGGAAAAACTGTTTTTT.

This clonotype was counted a few times. J is TRBJ1-2 and V is TRBV5-1, with a possible D match to TRBD1 (5 bases). This CDR3 contains 14 residues. Trimming took 2 bases from V and 5 from J, leaving 13 bases between them. The germline CDR1 and CDR2 sequences are SGHRS and YFSETQ. CDR3 bases: TGCGCCAGCAGCTTTTGGACAAGGGGATATGGCTACACCTTC. It yields the protein CASSFWTRGYGYTF.

The chain is built from TRBV6-6 and TRBJ2-3; TRBD2 aligns across 10 bases. This CDR3 is 16 amino acids long. CDR1 is MNHNY, CDR2 SVGAGI, per germline (reference sequence). The V gene end was trimmed by 6 bases and the J gene end by 2 bases; junction bases not matched to a gene: 8. CDR3 amino acids: CASSFPSGGDTDTQYF. The CDR3 coding sequence is TGTGCCAGCAGCTTCCCCAGCGGGGGGGACACAGATACGCAGTATTTT.

This clonotype has at least ten counts. The gene calls are TRBV5-1 and TRBJ1-6; D is ambiguous. CDR3 size: 14 residues. The V gene's germline CDR1 is SGHRS and CDR2 YFSETQ. Trimming took 1 base from V and 6 from J, leaving 8 bases between them. The CDR3 region has the DNA TGCGCCAGCAGCTTGTACCTTGCTAATTCACCCCTCCACTTT. Its translation is CASSLYLANSPLHF. The variable domain in full, with the rest retrieved from reference TRBV5-1 and TRBJ1-6, is KAGVTQTPRYLIKTRGQQVTLSCSPISGHRSVSWYQQTPGQGLQFLFEYFSETQRNKGNFPGRFSGRQFSNSRSEMNVSTLELGDSALYLCASSLYLANSPLHFGNGTRLTVT.

The J gene is TRBJ2-5, the V gene TRBV7-6; TRBD2 matches at 13 bases. V was clipped by 4 bases and J by 2 bases; unmatched bases: 7. The CDR3 is 17 amino acids. Germline loops: CDR1 SGHVS, CDR2 FNYEAQ. CDR3 sequence reads: CASSSGLAGTIQETQYF. The CDR3 nucleotides are TGTGCCAGCAGCTCGGGACTAGCGGGGACTATTCAAGAGACCCAGTACTTC.

The genes are TRBV10-1 and TRBJ1-6; 11 bases map to TRBD1. V lost 5 bases, J lost 9 bases, and 3 bases stayed unmatched. CDR3 length equals 14 residues. Looked up from germline, CDR1 is WNHNN and CDR2 is SYGVQD (reference sequence). The CDR3 is CASSPGTGGSPLHF. CDR3 coding DNA: TGCGCCAGCAGTCCCGGGACAGGGGGTTCACCCCTCCACTTT.

The count of this clonotype is one. The chain is built from TRBV20-1 and TRBJ2-5; D is possibly TRBD1 (6 bases). The V gene's germline CDR1 is DFQATT and CDR2 SNEGSKA (reference sequence). This CDR3 contains 15 residues. V lost 5 bases and J 3 bases, leaving 19 bases between the germline ends. CDR3 nucleotide sequence: TGCAGTGCTGAAGAGAATAGAGGGGGAAAAGAGACCCAGTACTTC. It encodes CSAEENRGGKETQYF.

This chain uses TRBV28 with TRBJ1-1, with unresolved D. The germline V gene encodes CDR1 MDHEN and CDR2 SYDVKM. Trimming took 11 bases from V and 0 from J, leaving 13 bases between them. The CDR3 length is 13 residues. This CDR3 reads CAVRRGMNTEAFF. For the CDR3, the DNA is TGTGCCGTAAGGCGGGGTATGAACACTGAAGCTTTCTTT. Full variable domain (rest looked up from reference TRBV28 and TRBJ1-1): DVKVTQSSRYLVKRTGEKVFLECVQDMDHENMFWYRQDPGLGLRLIYFSYDVKMKEKGDIPEGYSVSREKKERFSLILESASTNQTSMYLCAVRRGMNTEAFFGQGTRLTVV.

This clonotype was detected a few times. V is TRBV19 and J is TRBJ2-3, with TRBD2 matching over 10 bases. Germline values: CDR1 LNHDA, CDR2 SQIVND (reference sequence). V was pared by 6 bases and J by 4 bases, with 4 bases of the junction left unmatched. The CDR3 is 14 amino acids. CDR3 amino acids: CASRERGGSDTQYF. CDR3 in DNA: TGTGCCAGTAGAGAGCGGGGGGGCTCAGATACGCAGTATTTT.

This clonotype appeared a few times. The rearrangement joins TRBV28 to TRBJ1-2, with D perhaps TRBD1 (6 bases). This CDR3 region has 17 residues. Germline CDR1 MDHEN, CDR2 SYDVKM. With 6 bases removed from V and 8 bases from J, the gap between germline ends came to 28 bases. CDR3: CASSLLGAGGGLGGYTF. As DNA, the CDR3 is TGTGCCAGCAGCCTCCTGGGGGCCGGGGGCGGACTGGGAGGCTACACCTTC.

This clonotype was seen ten or more times. The chain employs TRBV7-2 and TRBJ1-2; D is unclear. The V end was cut by 5 bases, the J end by 8 bases, with 18 bases between. CDR1 is SGHTA and CDR2 is FQGNSA in the germline V gene. This CDR3 spans 14 amino acids. The CDR3 here is CASSTQEVSRGYTF. The CDR3 DNA reads TGTGCCAGCAGCACGCAGGAAGTTTCGCGAGGCTACACCTTC.

The chain is built from TRBV4-1 and TRBJ1-4, with D unclear. This CDR3 is built from 15 residues. V was trimmed by 2 bases and J by 7 bases, leaving 14 bases between them. Germline CDR1 and CDR2: MGHRA and YSYEKL. The CDR3 DNA follows: TGCGCCAGCAGCCAAACTCGGGCCGAGGGTGAAAAACTGTTTTTT. Translated: CASSQTRAEGEKLFF.

The sample holds many counts of this clonotype. The rearrangement links TRBV7-2 to TRBJ1-1; tentatively, D is TRBD1 (5 bases). The CDR3 is made up of 15 amino acids. Looked up from germline, CDR1 is SGHTA and CDR2 is FQGNSA. Trimming shortened V by 8 bases and J by 0 bases, and 16 bases separated the two germline ends. CDR3 nucleotides: TGTGCCAGCGCCGCTGGGGGTATGATGAACACTGAAGCTTTCTTT. Residues: CASAAGGMMNTEAFF.

This clonotype was counted ten times or more. The chain recombines TRBV5-6 with TRBJ2-1; no clear D gene. V was cut by 2 bases and J by 7 bases, with 4 bases left in between. This CDR3 region has 11 residues. CDR1 is SGHDT, CDR2 YYEEEE, per germline. As DNA, the CDR3 is TGTGCCAGCAGCTTTAGTAATGAGCAGTTCTTC. Translation: CASSFSNEQFF.

This clonotype occurred a few times. This rearrangement joins TRBV7-9 to TRBJ1-4; a possible D gene is TRBD1 (6 bases). Trimming cost V 3 bases and J 4 bases, with 12 bases left between them. Germline V gene data show CDR1 as SEHNR and CDR2 as FQNEAQ (reference sequence). The length of the CDR3 is 15 residues. CDR3 sequence reads: CASSFRGRGNEKLFF. The CDR3 DNA is TGTGCCAGCAGCTTTCGTGGCAGGGGTAATGAAAAACTGTTTTTT. The full variable domain, its missing parts supplied by reference TRBV7-9 and TRBJ1-4, is DTGVSQNPRHKITKRGQNVTFRCDPISEHNRLYWYRQTLGQGPEFLTYFQNEAQLEKSRLLSDRFSAERPKGSFSTLEIQRTEQGDSAMYLCASSFRGRGNEKLFFGSGTQLSVL.

The V gene is TRBV4-2, the J gene TRBJ1-6; TRBD1 agrees at 10 bases. Per the germline V gene, CDR1 is LGHNA and CDR2 is YNFKEQ. The CDR3 is 17 amino acids. V was clipped by 0 bases and J by 8 bases; unmatched bases: 7. CDR3 loop: CASSQDQGQGIYSPLHF. CDR3 DNA: TGTGCCAGCAGCCAAGATCAGGGACAGGGGATTTATTCACCCCTCCACTTT.

This sequence joins TRBV5-1 and TRBJ2-5, with TRBD1 matching over 8 bases. With V trimmed by 4 bases and J by 4 bases, 18 bases remained unmatched. Germline-derived CDR1 and CDR2 are SGHRS and YFSETQ. CDR3 size: 18 residues. The DNA of the CDR3 is TGCGCCAGCAGCCGGGGCCGAGGGCTGACAGGGGCTGGAGAGACCCAGTACTTC. This sequence encodes CASSRGRGLTGAGETQYF.

The rearrangement joins TRBV9 to TRBJ2-1; TRBD2 is a possible D gene (5 bases). This CDR3 is 16 amino acids long. Per the germline V gene, CDR1 is SGDLS and CDR2 is YYNGEE. V shed 4 bases and J shed 0 bases, with 14 bases lying between them. Here the CDR3 reads CASSLLFSVSYNEQFF. The CDR3 nucleotides read TGTGCCAGCAGCCTGCTTTTTAGCGTCTCCTACAATGAGCAGTTCTTC.

This clonotype was counted ten times or more. The V gene is TRBV20-1, the J gene TRBJ2-4; D gene unclear. V lost 0 bases to trimming and J lost 5 bases, with 11 bases between them. The CDR3 totals 14 residues. From germline, CDR1 is DFQATT and CDR2 SNEGSKA (reference sequence). CDR3: CSAREGIYENIQYF. In nucleotides, the CDR3 is TGCAGTGCTAGAGAAGGGATCTACGAAAACATTCAGTACTTC.

This clonotype showed up just a few times. This sequence joins TRBV4-3 and TRBJ2-1; 10 bases align to TRBD2. V trimming: 4 bases; J trimming: 7 bases; junction bases outside the gene matches: 4. The germline CDR1 and CDR2 sequences are LGHNA and YSLEER. CDR3 length: 14 amino acids. This CDR3 is CASSPSGGVNEQFF. The CDR3 DNA reads TGCGCCAGCAGCCCTAGCGGGGGTGTGAATGAGCAGTTCTTC.

The rearrangement joins TRBV4-1 to TRBJ1-1; D is ambiguous. Looked up from germline, CDR1 is MGHRA and CDR2 is YSYEKL. The CDR3 consists of 16 residues. Trimming left V 5 bases short and J 2 bases short, with 18 bases between. The CDR3 loop reads CASSSPLSGRNTEAFF. CDR3 bases: TGCGCCAGCAGCTCACCGTTGAGCGGGCGAAACACTGAAGCTTTCTTT.

The chain is built from TRBV19 and TRBJ2-1, with D tentatively TRBD2 (5 bases). The V end was cut by 10 bases, the J end by 6 bases, with 16 bases between. Per the germline V gene, CDR1 is LNHDA and CDR2 is SQIVND (reference sequence). CDR3 length: 13 amino acids. The CDR3 here is CATQIVGVNEQFF. The CDR3 DNA follows: TGTGCCACCCAAATTGTCGGGGTCAATGAGCAGTTCTTC.

The rearrangement uses TRBV30 and TRBJ2-2; D not resolved. Germline values: CDR1 GTSNPN, CDR2 SVGIG (reference sequence). Trimming pared 0 bases from V and 4 bases from J, leaving 9 bases between. This CDR3 comprises 14 residues. Written as DNA, the CDR3 is TGTGCCTGGAGTGTAGGCCACGCCACCGGGGAGCTGTTTTTT. As protein: CAWSVGHATGELFF.

This clonotype was seen repeatedly, ten times or more. V usage is TRBV7-2 and J usage is TRBJ2-1, with 7 bases lining up with TRBD2. The length of the CDR3 is 14 residues. CDR1 and CDR2 from the germline V gene are SGHTA and FQGNSA. Trimming at V came to 1 base and at J to 6 bases, leaving 3 bases not matched to a gene. The CDR3 nucleotides read TGTGCCAGCAGCTTAGGGACTAGTTCCAATGAGCAGTTCTTC. It codes for CASSLGTSSNEQFF.

J is TRBJ1-1 and V is TRBV28, with TRBD1 as a possible D gene (6 bases). Germline V CDR1 and CDR2: MDHEN, SYDVKM. Trimming pared 10 bases from V and 1 base from J, leaving 10 bases between. The CDR3 totals 12 residues. CDR3 residues: CATSTGNTEAFF. CDR3 sequence (DNA): TGTGCCACCTCGACAGGGAACACTGAAGCTTTCTTT.

This clonotype was counted only a few times. The chain uses TRBV9 and TRBJ2-1, with D uncertain. The CDR3 runs to 16 residues. Trimming removed 4 bases from V and 2 bases from J, with 16 bases in between. Germline loops: CDR1 SGDLS, CDR2 YYNGEE. This chain's CDR3 is CASSPRYRPPYNEQFF. The DNA of the CDR3 is TGTGCCAGCAGCCCCCGTTACAGACCACCCTACAATGAGCAGTTCTTC. Variable domain in full (rest from reference TRBV9 and TRBJ2-1): DSGVTQTPKHLITATGQRVTLRCSPRSGDLSVYWYQQSLDQGLQFLIQYYNGEERAKGNILERFSAQQFPDLHSELNLSSLELGDSALYFCASSPRYRPPYNEQFFGPGTRLTVL.

This sequence joins TRBV27 and TRBJ1-1, with 7 positions matching TRBD1. V lost 5 bases to trimming and J lost 10 bases; unmatched junction nucleotides: 16. This CDR3 spans 15 amino acids. Germline CDR1 and CDR2: MNHEY and SMNVEV (reference sequence). CDR3 region: CASSPDRAFGLAAFF. For the CDR3, the DNA is TGTGCCAGCAGTCCTGACAGGGCATTTGGACTTGCAGCTTTCTTT.

This chain joins TRBV6-5 and TRBJ1-5; 7 bases are shared with TRBD1. The V gene end was trimmed by 5 bases and the J gene end by 2 bases; junction bases not matched to a gene: 9. Germline V gene sequence: CDR1 MNHEY, CDR2 SVGAGI. The CDR3 covers 16 residues. For the CDR3, the DNA is TGTGCCAGCAGTCCGCGACAGGGCGGGGGCAATCAGCCCCAGCATTTT. Residues: CASSPRQGGGNQPQHF.

The V gene is TRBV2, the J gene TRBJ2-5; D is possibly TRBD1 or TRBD2 (5 bases each). Germline CDR1 SNHLY, CDR2 FYNNEI. The CDR3 has 13 amino acids. Trimming removed 3 bases from V and 4 bases from J, with 9 bases in between. Written as DNA, the CDR3 is TGTGCCAGCAGTGACAGGGAGCTAGAGACCCAGTACTTC. Translating it yields CASSDRELETQYF.

This clonotype was detected a few times. V usage is TRBV10-3 and J usage is TRBJ2-5, with 12 nucleotides matching TRBD2. The germline CDR1 and CDR2 sequences are ENHRY and SYGVKD. The CDR3 loop spans 14 amino acids. The V segment lost 5 bases and the J segment 5 bases; nucleotides outside the gene matches: 3. The CDR3 region is CAISRLAGGETQYF. The CDR3 DNA reads TGTGCCATCAGTCGGCTAGCGGGGGGGGAGACCCAGTACTTC.